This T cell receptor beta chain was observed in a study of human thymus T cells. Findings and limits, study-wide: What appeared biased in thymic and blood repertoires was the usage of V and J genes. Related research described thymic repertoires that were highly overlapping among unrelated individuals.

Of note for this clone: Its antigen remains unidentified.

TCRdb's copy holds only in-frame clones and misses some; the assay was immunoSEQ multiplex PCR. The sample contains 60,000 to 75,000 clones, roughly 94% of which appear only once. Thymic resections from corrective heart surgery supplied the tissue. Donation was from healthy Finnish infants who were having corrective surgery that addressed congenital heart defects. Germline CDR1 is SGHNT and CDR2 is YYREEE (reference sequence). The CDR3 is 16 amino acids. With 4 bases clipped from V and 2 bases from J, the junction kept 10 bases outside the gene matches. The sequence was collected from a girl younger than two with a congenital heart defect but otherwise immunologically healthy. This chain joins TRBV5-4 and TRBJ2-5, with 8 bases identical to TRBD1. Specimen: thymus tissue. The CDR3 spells CASSLVGGQGQETQYF. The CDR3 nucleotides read TGTGCCAGCAGCCTCGTAGGAGGACAGGGACAAGAGACCCAGTACTTC.